The clone carrying this T cell receptor beta chain was found once. This sample's treatment: randomized to nivolumab then ipilimumab (arm A) or the reverse (arm B). Measured with immunoSEQ multiplex PCR; TCRdb has only the in-frame clones, and not every one. This table holds roughly 1,500 clones, around a fifth found once. In germline, CDR1 is LNHDA, CDR2 SQIVND (reference sequence). The CDR3 extends over 14 amino acids. With V trimmed by 4 bases and J by 6 bases, 6 bases remained unmatched. This sample is part of a study of sequential checkpoint blockade in melanoma. Study at large: Arm A got nivolumab then ipilimumab; arm B the reverse, 1:1.

The chain recombines TRBV19 with TRBJ2-1; the match to TRBD1 covers 7 bases. The source is a human donor with melanoma. The sequencing here drew on tumor tissue (inferred from file names), taken from a patient given nivolumab and ipilimumab in sequence. CDR3 sequence reads: CASSNEDRVNEQFF. In DNA, the CDR3 is TGTGCCAGTAGTAACGAAGACAGGGTCAATGAGCAGTTCTTC.